This TCR beta chain was recovered during a study of shared clonotypes between healthy human individuals. Comments on this clone: Its target is unknown.

This table comes from immunoSEQ multiplex PCR, and its TCRdb copy is limited to in-frame clones, with some not included. The profile shows about 2 million clones, about 95% of them singletons. Points from the study as a whole: Generally, estimated richness proved larger in naive subsets than it did in memory subsets. In several donors, around 5.5% of naive CD4 clonotypes appeared in common. Rarefaction analysis demonstrated incomplete sorted-subset sequencing notwithstanding large depth.

Positively selected for CCR7, the CD45RO-negative cells used as naive CD8 cells excluded terminally differentiated effector memory CD45RA+ cells. Sequencing was carried out using naive CD8+ T cells sorted from blood. The TCR originated in a man aged 18 to 29 in good health.

CDR3 DNA sequence: TGTGCCAGCAGACGGACGGAGGGGTACACTGAAGCTTTCTTT. Encoded protein: CASRRTEGYTEAFF. J is TRBJ1-1 and V is TRBV27; TRBD1 is a possible D gene (5 bases). The CDR3 totals 14 residues. Looked up from germline, CDR1 is MNHEY and CDR2 is SMNVEV (reference sequence). V was cut by 6 bases and J by 3 bases, with 14 bases left in between.